This is a list of T cell receptor beta chains from one sample in a study of cytomegalovirus exposure and HLA in healthy donors. Here immunoSEQ multiplex PCR was the method, and the copy in TCRdb shows in-frame clones only, minus some. This sample has 150,000 to 180,000 clones, with approximately 86% found just once. Sequencing was performed on PBMCs. The receptors here all came from a young man in good health and CMV-seropositive. Each CDR3 is given with its conserved first and last residue. A D gene is named only where the DNA matches it firmly. Expanded clones are given a class, and other clones once, few, many or no size at all.

>-|TRBV2|-|TRBJ2-3
TGTGCCAGCAGTGAATTGTTTGGGAGGCAGTATTTT
CASSELFGRQYF
>-|TRBV15|-|TRBJ2-7
TGTGCCACCAGCAGAGGAGAGGACAGCTCCTACGAGCAGTACTTC
CATSRGEDSSYEQYF
>-|TRBV6-6|TRBD1|TRBJ2-7
TGTGCCAGCAGTCCAACCGGGACAGGGGGTTCCTACGAGCAGTACTTC
CASSPTGTGGSYEQYF
>-|TRBV6-5|-|TRBJ1-1
TGTGCCAGCAGTTACTCGGGGGCGGGGAACACTGAAGCTTTCTTT
CASSYSGAGNTEAFF
>-|TRBV5-1|TRBD2|TRBJ2-7
TGCGCCAGCAGCCCCTGGGCGGGGGTCGCCTACGAGCAGTACTTC
CASSPWAGVAYEQYF
>-|TRBV7-2|TRBD2|TRBJ2-1
TGTGCCAGCAGCTTAGGACTAGCGGGAGGTAAGAGTGAGCAGTTCTTC
CASSLGLAGGKSEQFF
>-|TRBV7-2|TRBD2|TRBJ2-7
TGTGCCAGCAGCCCGGGACTAGCGGGGCTCTACGAGCAGTACTTC
CASSPGLAGLYEQYF
>few|TRBV2|-|TRBJ1-5
TGTGCCGCCATGGGGGGGAGAGATCAGCCCCAGCATTTT
CAAMGGRDQPQHF
>-|TRBV9|-|TRBJ2-6
TGTGCCAGCAGCCTCCACACCGGGGCCAACGTCCTGACTTTC
CASSLHTGANVLTF
>-|TRBV7-2|-|TRBJ1-3
TGTGCCAGCAGCTTAGTGCAAGCGCTAAGCTCTGGAAACACCATATATTTT
CASSLVQALSSGNTIYF
>-|TRBV7-3|TRBD1|TRBJ2-2
TGTGCCAGCAGCTCTTGGACAGGGGTCACCGGGGAGCTGTTTTTT
CASSSWTGVTGELFF
>-|TRBV11-2|TRBD2|TRBJ2-1
TGTGCCAGCAGCCGCGGGGGTAGCGGGAGTAACAATGAGCAGTTCTTC
CASSRGGSGSNNEQFF
>-|TRBV7-9|TRBD1|TRBJ1-5
TGTGCCAGCAGCTTGGGGCAGGGGGCACAGAATCAGCCCCAGCATTTT
CASSLGQGAQNQPQHF
>-|TRBV23-1|TRBD2|TRBJ2-1
TGCGCCAGCAGTCAATCTAGCGGGAGGGGTGATGAGCAGTTCTTC
CASSQSSGRGDEQFF
>-|TRBV4-1|-|TRBJ2-2
TGCGCCAGCAGCCCTTTAGGACGGGAAAGACCCGGGGAGCTGTTTTTT
CASSPLGRERPGELFF